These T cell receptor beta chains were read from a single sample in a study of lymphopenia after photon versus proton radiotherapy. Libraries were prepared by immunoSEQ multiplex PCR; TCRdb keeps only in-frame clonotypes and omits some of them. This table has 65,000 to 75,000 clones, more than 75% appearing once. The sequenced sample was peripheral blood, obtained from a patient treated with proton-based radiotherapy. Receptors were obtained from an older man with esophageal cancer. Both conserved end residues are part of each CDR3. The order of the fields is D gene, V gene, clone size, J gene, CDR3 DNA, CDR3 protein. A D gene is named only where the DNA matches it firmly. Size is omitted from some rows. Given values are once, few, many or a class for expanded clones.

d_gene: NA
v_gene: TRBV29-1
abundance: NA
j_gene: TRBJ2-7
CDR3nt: TGCAGCGTATCTCAGGGGGGGTACGAGCAGTACTTC
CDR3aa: CSVSQGGYEQYF

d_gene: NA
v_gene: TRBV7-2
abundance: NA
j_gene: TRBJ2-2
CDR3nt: TGTGCCAGCAGCTGGAGGCCGGGTCCGAACACCGGGGAGCTGTTTTTT
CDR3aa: CASSWRPGPNTGELFF

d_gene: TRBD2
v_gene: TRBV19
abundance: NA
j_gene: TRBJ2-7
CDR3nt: TGTGCCAGTAGTGGGGCGGGAGTAGGAGAGCAGTACTTC
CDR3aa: CASSGAGVGEQYF

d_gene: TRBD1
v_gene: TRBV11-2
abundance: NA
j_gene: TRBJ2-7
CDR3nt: TGTGCCAGCAGCTTCGGACAGGGCGGCGAGCAGTACTTC
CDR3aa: CASSFGQGGEQYF

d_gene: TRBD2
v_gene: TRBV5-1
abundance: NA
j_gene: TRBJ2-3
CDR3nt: TGCGCCAGCAGCCACTACCCGGGACTAGCGGGATCAGATACGCAGTATTTT
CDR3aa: CASSHYPGLAGSDTQYF

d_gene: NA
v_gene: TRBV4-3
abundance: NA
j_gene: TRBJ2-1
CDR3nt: TGCGCCAGCAGCCAAGATGGGAGGAGGGGTGAGCAGTTCTTC
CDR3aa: CASSQDGRRGEQFF

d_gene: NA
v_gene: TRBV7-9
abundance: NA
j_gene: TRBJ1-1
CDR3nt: TGTGCCAGCAGCTTAGAACTGGGGGGGAACACTGAAGCTTTCTTT
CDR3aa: CASSLELGGNTEAFF

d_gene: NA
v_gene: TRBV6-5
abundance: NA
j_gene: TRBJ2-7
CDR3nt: TGTGCCAGCAGTTACGTCTCCAGGAGCTCCTACGAGCAGTACTTC
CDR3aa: CASSYVSRSSYEQYF

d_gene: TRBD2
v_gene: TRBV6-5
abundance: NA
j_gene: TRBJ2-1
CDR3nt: TGTGCCAGCAGCCGGACTAGCGGAAATTACAATGAGCAGTTCTTC
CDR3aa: CASSRTSGNYNEQFF

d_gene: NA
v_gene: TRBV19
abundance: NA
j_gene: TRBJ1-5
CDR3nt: TGTGCCGCGGGGAATCAGCCCCAGCATTTT
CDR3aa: CAAGNQPQHF

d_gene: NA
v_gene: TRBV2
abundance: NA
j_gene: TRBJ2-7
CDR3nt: TGTGCCAGCACGTTCATGACTGGTCCCTACGAGCAGTACTTC
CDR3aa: CASTFMTGPYEQYF

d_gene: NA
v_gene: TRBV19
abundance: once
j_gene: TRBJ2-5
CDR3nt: TGTGCCAGTAGTTGGAGGGGGGGGCAAGAGACCCAGTACTTC
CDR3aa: CASSWRGGQETQYF

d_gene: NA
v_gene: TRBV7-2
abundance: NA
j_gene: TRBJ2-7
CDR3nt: TGTGCCAGCAGCTCAACCTACGAGCAGTACTTC
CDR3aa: CASSSTYEQYF

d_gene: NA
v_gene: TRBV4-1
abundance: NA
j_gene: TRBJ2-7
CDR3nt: TGCGCCAGCAGTTGGAGCGTCAGCTACGAGCAGTACTTC
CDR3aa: CASSWSVSYEQYF

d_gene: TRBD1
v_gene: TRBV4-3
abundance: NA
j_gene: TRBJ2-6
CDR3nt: TGCGCCAGCAGCGTAACAGGGGCTTCTGGGGCCAACGTCCTGACTTTC
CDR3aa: CASSVTGASGANVLTF

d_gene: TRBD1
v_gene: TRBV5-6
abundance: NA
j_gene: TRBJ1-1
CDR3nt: TGTGCCAGCAGCGGGACAGGGAAGTACACTGAAGCTTTCTTT
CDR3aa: CASSGTGKYTEAFF

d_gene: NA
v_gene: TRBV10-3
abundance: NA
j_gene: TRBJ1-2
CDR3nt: TGTGCCATCAGTGTTTGGCAGGCCAACGGCTACACCTTC
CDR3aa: CAISVWQANGYTF

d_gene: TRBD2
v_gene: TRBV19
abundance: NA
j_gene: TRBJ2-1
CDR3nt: TGTGCCAGTAGGCGATTCCCGGGACTAGCGGCCTACAATGAGCAGTTCTTC
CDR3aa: CASRRFPGLAAYNEQFF

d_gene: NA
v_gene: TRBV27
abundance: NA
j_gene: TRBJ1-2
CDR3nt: TGTGCCAGCAGTTTAACAGCAACCTCCTATGGCTACACCTTC
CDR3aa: CASSLTATSYGYTF

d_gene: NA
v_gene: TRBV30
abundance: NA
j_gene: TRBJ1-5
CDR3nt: TGTGCCTGGAACACCCTTAGCAATCAGCCCCAGCATTTT
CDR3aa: CAWNTLSNQPQHF

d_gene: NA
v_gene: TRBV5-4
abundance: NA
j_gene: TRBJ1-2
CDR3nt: TGTGCCAGCAGCTTATTAGGACAGCTAGCTAACTATGGCTACACCTTC
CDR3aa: CASSLLGQLANYGYTF

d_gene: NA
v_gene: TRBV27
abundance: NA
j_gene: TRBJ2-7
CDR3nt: TGTGCCAGCAGTTTTTCGCCTAGCGAGACCTACGAGCAGTACTTC
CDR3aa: CASSFSPSETYEQYF

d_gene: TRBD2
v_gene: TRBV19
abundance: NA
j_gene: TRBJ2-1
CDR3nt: TGTGCCAGTAGTCCACGGACTAGCGGGAGATACAATGAGCAGTTCTTC
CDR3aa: CASSPRTSGRYNEQFF

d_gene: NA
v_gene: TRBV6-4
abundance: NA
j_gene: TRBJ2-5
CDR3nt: TGTGCCAGCAGTGACACTGCGGGTGTTGGAAGTTGGGCCCAAGAGACCCAGTACTTC
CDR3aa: CASSDTAGVGSWAQETQYF

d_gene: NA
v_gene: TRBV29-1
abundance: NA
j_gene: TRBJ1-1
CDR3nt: TGCAGCGCCGCGGAGGGGACGAACACTGAAGCTTTCTTT
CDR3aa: CSAAEGTNTEAFF

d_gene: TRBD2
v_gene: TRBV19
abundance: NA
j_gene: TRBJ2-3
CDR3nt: TGTGCCAGTAGTATAGTAGCGGGAGATACAGATACGCAGTATTTT
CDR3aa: CASSIVAGDTDTQYF

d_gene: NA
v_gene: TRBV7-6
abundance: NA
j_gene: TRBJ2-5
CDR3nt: TGTGCCAGCAGCCCGCTCAGACGTGGGGCGGGAGAGACCCAGTACTTC
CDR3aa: CASSPLRRGAGETQYF

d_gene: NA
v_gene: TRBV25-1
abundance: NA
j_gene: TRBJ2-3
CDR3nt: TGTGCCAGCACTCGGGCAGGGGGGGTAGATACGCAGTATTTT
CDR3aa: CASTRAGGVDTQYF

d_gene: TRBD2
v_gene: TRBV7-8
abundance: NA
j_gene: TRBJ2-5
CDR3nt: TGTGCCAGCAGCAAGGGACTAGCGGGGGGGGTAAAGACCCAGTACTTC
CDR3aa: CASSKGLAGGVKTQYF

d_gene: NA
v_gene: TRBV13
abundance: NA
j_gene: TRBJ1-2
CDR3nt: TGTGCCAGCAGCTTATGGTGGGGCCCGAGGGGAGGCTACACCTTC
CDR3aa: CASSLWWGPRGGYTF

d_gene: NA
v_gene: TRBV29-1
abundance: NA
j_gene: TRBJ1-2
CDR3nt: TGCAGCGTTGAGGGCTCAAGGGATTATGGCTACACCTTC
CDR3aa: CSVEGSRDYGYTF